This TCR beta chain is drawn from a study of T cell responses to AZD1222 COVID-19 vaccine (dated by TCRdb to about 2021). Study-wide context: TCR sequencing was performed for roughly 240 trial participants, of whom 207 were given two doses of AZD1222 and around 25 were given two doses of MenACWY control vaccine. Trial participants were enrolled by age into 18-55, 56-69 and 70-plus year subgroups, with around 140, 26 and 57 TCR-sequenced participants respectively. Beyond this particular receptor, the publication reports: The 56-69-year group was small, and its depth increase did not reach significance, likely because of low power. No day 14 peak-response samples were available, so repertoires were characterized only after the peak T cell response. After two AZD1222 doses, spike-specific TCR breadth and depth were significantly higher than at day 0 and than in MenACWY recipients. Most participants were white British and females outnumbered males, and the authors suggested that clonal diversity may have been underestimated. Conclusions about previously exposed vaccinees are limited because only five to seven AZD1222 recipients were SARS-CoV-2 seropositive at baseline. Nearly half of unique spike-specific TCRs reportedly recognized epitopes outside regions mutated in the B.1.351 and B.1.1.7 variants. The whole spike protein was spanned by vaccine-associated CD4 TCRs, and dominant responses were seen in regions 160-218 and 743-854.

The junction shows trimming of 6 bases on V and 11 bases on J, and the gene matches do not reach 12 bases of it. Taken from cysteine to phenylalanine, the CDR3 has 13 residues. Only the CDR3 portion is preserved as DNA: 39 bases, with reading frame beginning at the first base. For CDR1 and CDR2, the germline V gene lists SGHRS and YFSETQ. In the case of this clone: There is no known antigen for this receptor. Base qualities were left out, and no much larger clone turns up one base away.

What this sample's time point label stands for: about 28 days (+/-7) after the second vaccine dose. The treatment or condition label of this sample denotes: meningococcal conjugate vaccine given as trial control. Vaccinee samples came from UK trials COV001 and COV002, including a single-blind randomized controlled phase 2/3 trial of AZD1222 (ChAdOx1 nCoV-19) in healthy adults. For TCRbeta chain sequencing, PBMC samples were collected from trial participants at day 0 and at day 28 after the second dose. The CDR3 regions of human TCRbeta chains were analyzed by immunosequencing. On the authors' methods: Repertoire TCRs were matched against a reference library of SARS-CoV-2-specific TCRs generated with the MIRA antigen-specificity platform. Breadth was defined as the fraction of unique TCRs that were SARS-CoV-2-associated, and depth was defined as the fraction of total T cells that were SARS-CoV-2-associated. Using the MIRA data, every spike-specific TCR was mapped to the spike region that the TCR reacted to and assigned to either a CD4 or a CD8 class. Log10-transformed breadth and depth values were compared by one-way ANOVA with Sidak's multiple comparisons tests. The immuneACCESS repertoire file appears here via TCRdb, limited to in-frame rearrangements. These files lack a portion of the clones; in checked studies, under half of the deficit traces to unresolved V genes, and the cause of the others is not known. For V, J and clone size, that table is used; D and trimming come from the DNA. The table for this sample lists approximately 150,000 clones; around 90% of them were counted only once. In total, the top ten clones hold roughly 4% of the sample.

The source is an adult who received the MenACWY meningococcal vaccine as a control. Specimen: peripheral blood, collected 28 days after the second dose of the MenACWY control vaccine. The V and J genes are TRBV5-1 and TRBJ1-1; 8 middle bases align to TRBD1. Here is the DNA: TGCGCCAGCACGATTGATGGGCAGGGGGCGGCTTTCTTT. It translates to CASTIDGQGAAFF.